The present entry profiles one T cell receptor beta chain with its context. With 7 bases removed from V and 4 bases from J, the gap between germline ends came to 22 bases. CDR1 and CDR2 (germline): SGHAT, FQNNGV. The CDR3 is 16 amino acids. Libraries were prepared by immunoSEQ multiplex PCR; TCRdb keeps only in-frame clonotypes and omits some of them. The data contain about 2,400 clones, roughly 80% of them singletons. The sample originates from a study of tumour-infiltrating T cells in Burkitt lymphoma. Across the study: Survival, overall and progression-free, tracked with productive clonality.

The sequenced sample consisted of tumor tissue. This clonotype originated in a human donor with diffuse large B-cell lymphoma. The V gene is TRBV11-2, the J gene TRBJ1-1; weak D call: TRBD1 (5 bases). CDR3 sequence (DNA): TGTGCCAGCACTCCCAGCGCCGGGCAGGGCGTCACTGAAGCTTTCTTT. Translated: CASTPSAGQGVTEAFF.